Below are 13 T cell receptor beta chains sequenced from a single sample in a study of OX40 agonist ivuxolimab in advanced cancers. TCRdb's copy holds only in-frame clones and misses some; the assay was immunoSEQ multiplex PCR. This table holds about 27,000 clones, 75% to 85% found once. This specimen was CD4+ or CD8+ T cells sorted from blood, taken in a trial of the OX40 agonist ivuxolimab. Receptors were obtained from an adult with an advanced solid tumor such as melanoma, head and neck, liver or kidney cancer.

The CDR3 protein is CASSSTRSGRHEQYF. CDR3 in DNA: TGTGCCAGCAGTTCCACCAGAAGCGGGAGGCACGAGCAGTACTTC. This rearrangement joins TRBV28 to TRBJ2-7; TRBD2 agrees at 9 bases. J lost 5 bases, V lost 4 bases, and 9 bases had no gene match. CDR1 and CDR2 (germline): MDHEN, SYDVKM. The CDR3 covers 15 residues.

V usage is TRBV4-1 and J usage is TRBJ1-2; the D gene is possibly TRBD1 (6 bases). Germline CDR1 MGHRA, CDR2 YSYEKL. V was trimmed by 4 bases and J by 4 bases, leaving 19 bases between them. The CDR3 is made up of 16 amino acids. Here the CDR3 reads CASSPSPGHSSYGYTF. DNA of the CDR3: TGCGCCAGCAGCCCTTCTCCGGGACACTCATCCTATGGCTACACCTTC.

V usage is TRBV6-5 and J usage is TRBJ2-2; the D is unclear. The CDR3 has 13 residues. Germline CDR1 reads MNHEY; CDR2 reads SVGAGI. With 5 bases removed from V and 3 bases from J, the gap between germline ends came to 7 bases. The CDR3, as DNA: TGTGCCAGCAGTGAATCGGACACCGGGGAGCTGTTTTTT. Encoded protein: CASSESDTGELFF.

The chain uses TRBV5-4 and TRBJ2-1; 7 nucleotides align to TRBD2. CDR3 length: 16 amino acids. Germline CDR1 SGHNT, CDR2 YYREEE (reference sequence). Trimming at V came to 5 bases and at J to 0 bases, leaving 8 bases not matched to a gene. The CDR3 DNA follows: TGTGCCAGCAGGAAGTCGGGACTACCCTCCTACAATGAGCAGTTCTTC. Encoded protein: CASRKSGLPSYNEQFF.

The chain recombines TRBV6-4 with TRBJ2-3; 13 bases agree with TRBD2. The CDR3 runs 15 residues. The V gene end was trimmed by 5 bases and the J gene end by 4 bases; junction bases not matched to a gene: 3. Looked up from germline, CDR1 is MRHNA and CDR2 is SNTAGT. The CDR3 reads CASSRTSGSADTQYF. CDR3 nucleotide sequence: TGTGCCAGCAGTCGGACTAGCGGGAGCGCAGATACGCAGTATTTT.

The rearrangement joins TRBV10-1 to TRBJ2-3, with 9 bases that match TRBD2. This CDR3 has 15 residues. The germline V gene encodes CDR1 WNHNN and CDR2 SYGVQD (reference sequence). V dropped 2 bases and J dropped 6; count of bases not matched to a gene: 6. CDR3 sequence (DNA): TGCGCCAGCAGTGAGGTTAGCGGGAGACCGGATACGCAGTATTTT. Translated, it gives CASSEVSGRPDTQYF.

As regards this clone: Other DNA sequences from this sample encode an identical CDR3 as well. This rearrangement joins TRBV5-6 to TRBJ2-2; D may be TRBD2 (7 bases). Trimming left V 5 bases short and J 1 base short, with 18 bases between. This CDR3 has 17 residues. From germline, CDR1 is SGHDT and CDR2 YYEEEE. CDR3 amino acids: CASSPRIGGGNTGELFF. CDR3 in DNA: TGTGCCAGCAGTCCGAGGATAGGGGGGGGGAACACCGGGGAGCTGTTTTTT. Full variable domain (missing parts from reference TRBV5-6 and TRBJ2-2): DAGVTQSPTHLIKTRGQQVTLRCSPKSGHDTVSWYQQALGQGPQFIFQYYEEEERQRGNFPDRFSGHQFPNYSSELNVNALLLGDSALYLCASSPRIGGGNTGELFFGEGSRLTVL.

This clone was counted only a few times. The CDR3 here is CASSRQTGFEAFF. The CDR3 DNA is TGTGCCAGCAGCCGCCAGACAGGGTTCGAAGCTTTCTTT. The rearrangement joins TRBV21-1 to TRBJ1-1; the DNA was not used to check the table's D call, TRBD1. TRBV21-1 is a pseudogene segment. The CDR3 is 13 amino acids.

The chain combines TRBV30 with TRBJ1-5; D may be TRBD1 (5 bases). There are 14 residues in the CDR3. Germline CDR1 and CDR2: GTSNPN and SVGIG (reference sequence). V was pared by 2 bases and J by 0 bases, with 8 bases between. CDR3 nucleotides: TGTGCCTGGAGTCGTAGGGGTAGCAATCAGCCCCAGCATTTT. It codes for CAWSRRGSNQPQHF.

The chain carries TRBV7-9 and TRBJ2-7; TRBD2 is a possible D gene (6 bases). Trimming shortened V by 3 bases and J by 2 bases, and 8 bases separated the two germline ends. Germline assignment: CDR1 SEHNR and CDR2 FQNEAQ (reference sequence). This CDR3 region has 13 residues. The CDR3 sequence is CASSFGGTYEQYF. CDR3 DNA sequence: TGTGCCAGCAGCTTTGGCGGGACCTACGAGCAGTACTTC.

The CDR3 DNA is TGCGCCAGCAGCTTGGTGGGGATAAGTTTTGGGCACGAGCAGTACTTC. Protein: CASSLVGISFGHEQYF. The chain links TRBV5-1 to TRBJ2-5; D not resolved. The DNA end is more similar to TRBJ2-7, so the J call may be wrong. Per the germline V gene, CDR1 is SGHRS and CDR2 is YFSETQ. The CDR3 consists of 16 residues.

This clone occurred a few times. The chain employs TRBV19 and TRBJ1-5; 9 nucleotides align to TRBD1. The ends lost 7 bases at V and 4 bases at J; junction bases unmatched: 2. Per germline, CDR1 LNHDA and CDR2 SQIVND (reference sequence). The CDR3 length is 13 residues. CDR3 sequence reads: CASTGTGNQPQHF. The CDR3, as DNA: TGTGCCAGTACCGGGACAGGGAATCAGCCCCAGCATTTT.

This rearrangement joins TRBV5-5 to TRBJ2-3, with TRBD1 identical over 7 bases. V was clipped by 0 bases and J by 3 bases; unmatched bases: 7. Germline CDR1 and CDR2: SGHKS and YYEKEE (reference sequence). The CDR3 has 16 amino acids. CDR3 DNA: TGTGCCAGCAGCTTGGGACAGGGTGGAATGACAGATACGCAGTATTTT. It translates to CASSLGQGGMTDTQYF.